This TCR beta chain originates from a study of shared clonotypes between healthy human individuals. Overall study: There were three CD4 naive, three CD4 memory, two CD8 naive and one CD8 memory plates per donor.

Replicate PCRs run on sorted subsets employed around 200 ng DNA, approximately 30,000 T cell genomes. Profiling relied on immunoSEQ multiplex PCR, and the TCRdb table lists in-frame clones only, not all of them. The sample includes 2 million to 2.5 million clones, approximately 94% seen only once; the top ten take around 0.13%. The J segment lost 7 bases and the V segment lost 1 base, leaving 4 bases of the junction unmatched. The V gene's germline CDR1 is SGHVS and CDR2 FQNEAQ. The CDR3 length is 15 residues. In the CD4+ fraction, cells were divided into CD45RA+ naive and CD45RA-negative memory subsets. Concerning this clone itself: Its cognate antigen is unknown.

Findings and limits, study-wide: Among donors, sharing of clonotypes was expected to be affected by sequencing depth.

This receptor was identified in a man younger than 35 in good health. The chain uses TRBV7-8 and TRBJ1-1; TRBD1 aligns across 12 bases. Sequencing was performed on naive CD4+ T cells sorted from blood. Subset noted: CD45RA+ positively selected. The CDR3, as DNA: TGTGCCAGCAGCTTAGGGGACAGGGGGCGGGTTGAAGCTTTCTTT. Amino acid sequence: CASSLGDRGRVEAFF.